The 26 T cell receptor beta chains in this list originate from one sample, sequenced in a study of T cells in Graves' hyperthyroidism and ophthalmopathy. Amplification targeted TCR beta CDR3 regions from RNA transcripts. A first-round RT-PCR of the TCR CDR3 used the HTBI primer set. TCRdb independently ran MiXCR on the multiplex PCR reads; one entry per CDR3 protein. The data contain hundreds of thousands of distinct CDR3 sequences, 11% to 15% of them singletons. The sequenced material came from blood. The source of these receptors is a woman in her late teens or twenties with Graves' hyperthyroidism.

There are many counts of this clonotype. The J gene is TRBJ2-7, the V gene TRBV6-1; D is possibly TRBD2 (6 bases). CDR3 length: 14 residues. The germline gives CDR1 MNHNS, CDR2 SASEGT. Trimming stripped 4 bases from V and 2 bases from J, with 12 bases between. The chain's CDR3 is CASSGRGSPYEQYF. The CDR3, as DNA: TGTGCCAGCAGTGGGCGGGGCTCTCCCTACGAGCAGTACTTC.

This clonotype was recorded many times. The J gene is TRBJ2-7, the V gene TRBV7-9; D is uncertain. Between the trimmed V and J ends, which lost 4 bases and 5 bases, there was a span of 12 bases. Germline V gene sequence: CDR1 SEHNR, CDR2 FQNEAQ (reference sequence). The CDR3 length is 13 residues. The CDR3 DNA follows: TGTGCCAGCAGCTCCCCCTCGTCTGACGAGCAGTACTTC. This translates into CASSSPSSDEQYF.

Only a few counts were recorded for this clonotype. This chain links TRBV6-2 or TRBV6-3 with TRBJ2-7; D might be TRBD2 (6 bases). The V gene's germline CDR1 is MNHEY and CDR2 SVGEGT. This CDR3 has 16 amino acids. The ends were cut back, 4 bases at V and 2 bases at J, with 18 bases in the middle. The CDR3 DNA is TGTGCCAGCAGTTCCCTCCTAACGGGGGAGGCCTACGAGCAGTACTTC. It yields the protein CASSSLLTGEAYEQYF.

This clonotype turned up a few times. CDR3 sequence (DNA): TGTGCCAGCAGCTTAGCGCTTGGCCAAGAGACCCAGTACTTC. Its translation is CASSLALGQETQYF. V is TRBV7-9 and J is TRBJ2-5; D not resolved. Germline V gives CDR1 SEHNR, CDR2 FQNEAQ (reference sequence). CDR3 length: 14 residues. The V end was cut by 0 bases, the J end by 1 base, with 6 bases between.

The chain is built from TRBV27 and TRBJ2-7, with D maybe TRBD1 (5 bases). Per germline, CDR1 MNHEY and CDR2 SMNVEV (reference sequence). The V end was cut by 8 bases, the J end by 2 bases, with 19 bases between. This CDR3 is 15 amino acids long. This CDR3 reads CASQDGARRPYEQYF. For the CDR3, the DNA is TGTGCCAGCCAGGATGGGGCAAGAAGGCCCTACGAGCAGTACTTC.

On this clonotype itself: This may come from a read error, since a much larger clone is one base off. The J gene is TRBJ2-1, the V gene TRBV2; TRBD2 agrees at 10 bases. The CDR3 length is 15 residues. Germline loops: CDR1 SNHLY, CDR2 FYNNEI. V lost 7 bases, J lost 12 bases, and 15 bases stayed unmatched. In nucleotides, the CDR3 is TGTGCCAGCATTAACGGTAGCGGGAGGATGGGTGGGCAGTTCTTC. Translated: CASINGSGRMGGQFF.

This clonotype was counted at least ten times. The CDR3 is CSARDGSSGMSSYNEQFF. CDR3 in DNA: TGCAGTGCTAGAGATGGAAGTAGCGGGATGAGCTCCTACAATGAGCAGTTCTTC. The J gene is TRBJ2-1, the V gene TRBV20-1, with 8 positions matching TRBD2. J was trimmed by 0 bases and V by 0 bases; bases with no gene match: 10. Germline CDR1 reads DFQATT; CDR2 reads SNEGSKA (reference sequence). CDR3 length: 18 residues.

This clonotype showed up just a few times. V gene TRBV5-1 combines with J gene TRBJ1-2, with 7 bases identical to TRBD1. Germline assignment: CDR1 SGHRS and CDR2 YFSETQ. V dropped 0 bases and J dropped 5; count of bases not matched to a gene: 13. This CDR3 has 17 residues. In nucleotides, the CDR3 is TGCGCCAGCAGCTTGGAGGGACAGTCCGTCTTCTTTTATGGCTACACCTTC. Protein: CASSLEGQSVFFYGYTF.

The J gene is TRBJ1-1, the V gene TRBV20-1; weak D call: TRBD1 (5 bases). This CDR3 has 14 amino acids. Germline loops: CDR1 DFQATT, CDR2 SNEGSKA (reference sequence). Trimming cost V 2 bases and J 3 bases, with 13 bases left between them. CDR3 loop: CSARIPGSDTEAFF. For the CDR3, the DNA is TGCAGTGCTAGAATCCCAGGGTCGGACACTGAAGCTTTCTTT.

This clonotype has just a few counts. This rearrangement joins TRBV7-3 to TRBJ2-1; 7 bases match TRBD2. V dropped 2 bases and J dropped 6; count of bases not matched to a gene: 16. This CDR3 region has 18 residues. Per the germline V gene, CDR1 is SGHTA and CDR2 is FQGTGA. Written as DNA, the CDR3 is TGTGCCAGCAGCTTAGGACTAGGGCCCATCGGTGTCTCCAATGAGCAGTTCTTC. This translates into CASSLGLGPIGVSNEQFF.

This clonotype was counted between two and nine times. V and J are TRBV20-1 and TRBJ2-1; 11 bases match TRBD2. The CDR3 extends over 15 amino acids. Germline V gene sequence: CDR1 DFQATT, CDR2 SNEGSKA (reference sequence). J lost 7 bases, V lost 6 bases, and 11 bases had no gene match. The CDR3 is CSARRTSGRRNEQFF. CDR3 DNA sequence: TGCAGTGCCAGACGAACTAGCGGGAGAAGGAATGAGCAGTTCTTC.

The chain joins TRBV15 to TRBJ2-3, with D perhaps matching TRBD2 (6 bases). The CDR3 is 15 amino acids. Germline V lookup: CDR1 LNHNV, CDR2 YYDKDF (reference sequence). V lost 0 bases, J lost 2 bases, and 9 bases lay in between. DNA of the CDR3: TGTGCCACCAGCAGAGATCAGCGGGCCACAGATACGCAGTATTTT. This encodes CATSRDQRATDTQYF.

The chain is built from TRBV7-2 and TRBJ2-5, with 8 bases that match TRBD1. V lost 1 base to trimming and J lost 4 bases; unmatched junction nucleotides: 2. The germline V gene encodes CDR1 SGHTA and CDR2 FQGNSA. This CDR3 spans 14 amino acids. The CDR3: CASSLGGQGETQYF. DNA of the CDR3: TGTGCCAGCAGCTTAGGCGGACAGGGAGAGACCCAGTACTTC.

The chain is built from TRBV9 and TRBJ2-1, with TRBD2 matching over 7 bases. Trimming removed 3 bases from V and 10 bases from J; junction bases left unmatched: 7. Germline CDR1 is SGDLS and CDR2 is YYNGEE. The CDR3 sequence is 13 residues long. CDR3 DNA: TGTGCCAGCAGCGAGGGAGGGTTAGGCGAGCAGTTCTTC. Its translation: CASSEGGLGEQFF.

This clonotype was seen a few times. This rearrangement joins TRBV11-2 to TRBJ2-1; D is unresolved. The length of the CDR3 is 12 residues. CDR1 is SGHAT and CDR2 is FQNNGV in the germline V gene. The ends were cut back, 6 bases at V and 10 bases at J, with 13 bases in the middle. The CDR3, as DNA: TGTGCCAGCAGTGACGTCTTAGGGGAGCAGTTCTTC. It is translated as CASSDVLGEQFF.

This sequence joins TRBV4-1 and TRBJ2-2, with a possible D match to TRBD1 (6 bases). This CDR3 is built from 15 residues. Germline V gene data show CDR1 as MGHRA and CDR2 as YSYEKL. Trimming stripped 8 bases from V and 6 bases from J, with 19 bases between. CDR3 protein: CASRNSQGRSGELFF. The CDR3, as DNA: TGCGCCAGCCGGAACTCCCAGGGGCGTTCCGGGGAGCTGTTTTTT.

The chain couples TRBV2 to TRBJ2-3; TRBD2 agrees at 9 bases. Germline V gives CDR1 SNHLY, CDR2 FYNNEI. The junction had 18 bases not matched to a gene; V was cut back by 5 bases and J by 3 bases. This CDR3 region has 19 residues. CDR3 nucleotide sequence: TGTGCCAGCAGTCTCACTTCCGGTTCGCTAGCGGGACTGACAGATACGCAGTATTTT. Residues: CASSLTSGSLAGLTDTQYF.

This clonotype has a count of ten or more. The chain is built from TRBV4-2 and TRBJ1-5; perhaps TRBD1 as D (6 bases). This CDR3 region has 15 residues. The germline CDR1 and CDR2 sequences are LGHNA and YNFKEQ. V dropped 4 bases and J dropped 7 bases, with 17 bases sitting between them. The CDR3 coding sequence is TGTGCCAGCAGCCCTGGACAGTCCGCGGGGCAGCCCCAGCATTTT. It specifies CASSPGQSAGQPQHF.

The chain combines TRBV6-1 with TRBJ2-2; D ambiguous. This CDR3 is built from 14 residues. V lost 6 bases and J lost 0, with 8 bases in between. CDR1 is MNHNS and CDR2 is SASEGT in the germline V gene. The DNA of the CDR3 is TGTGCCAGCAGAGCACCATCGAACACCGGGGAGCTGTTTTTT. It yields the protein CASRAPSNTGELFF.

This clonotype was recorded at least ten times. The rearrangement uses TRBV24-1 and TRBJ2-7; 8 nucleotides agree with TRBD1. V lost 5 bases to trimming and J lost 2 bases; unmatched junction nucleotides: 10. Germline V gene data show CDR1 as KGHDR and CDR2 as SFDVKD. The CDR3 has 16 amino acids. CDR3 in amino acids: CATSARTGTGPYEQYF. CDR3 bases: TGTGCCACCAGTGCCCGCACGGGGACAGGACCCTACGAGCAGTACTTC.

In this sample, this clonotype turned up many times. V is TRBV18 and J is TRBJ1-1, with TRBD1 matching 9 bases. V trimming: 1 base; J trimming: 4 bases; junction bases outside the gene matches: 4. The CDR3 extends over 15 amino acids. Looked up from germline, CDR1 is KGHSH and CDR2 is LQKENI. This CDR3 is CASSPLGQGGTEAFF. In DNA form, the CDR3 reads TGTGCCAGCTCACCACTGGGACAGGGAGGCACTGAAGCTTTCTTT.

This chain uses TRBV30 with TRBJ2-7, with 9 bases aligning to TRBD2. Trimming took 5 bases from V and 9 from J; bases not matched to a gene: 11. CDR3 length: 13 residues. Per the germline V gene, CDR1 is GTSNPN and CDR2 is SVGIG (reference sequence). Here the CDR3 reads CAWATRREGRQYF. In DNA form, the CDR3 reads TGTGCCTGGGCTACTAGGCGGGAGGGCCGGCAGTACTTC.

This clonotype was picked up a small number of times. The chain is built from TRBV4-1 and TRBJ1-2; 7 nucleotides agree with TRBD1. The V segment lost 1 base and the J segment 9 bases; nucleotides outside the gene matches: 14. This CDR3 contains 16 residues. Germline CDR1 and CDR2: MGHRA and YSYEKL. In DNA form, the CDR3 reads TGCGCCAGCAGCCAAGTGGGGGACAGTCGAAGTAATCGCTACACCTTC. As protein: CASSQVGDSRSNRYTF.

This clonotype turned up a few times. The J gene is TRBJ2-5, the V gene TRBV20-1, with a tentative D call TRBD2 (7 bases). Germline V gives CDR1 DFQATT, CDR2 SNEGSKA (reference sequence). Trimming shortened V by 7 bases and J by 1 base, and 13 bases separated the two germline ends. This CDR3 region has 13 residues. CDR3: CSGGGAVQETQYF. The CDR3 bases are TGCAGTGGTGGGGGGGCGGTCCAAGAGACCCAGTACTTC.

This clonotype has more than one count but fewer than ten. The J gene is TRBJ2-1, the V gene TRBV19, with 10 bases fitting TRBD1. The CDR3 is 15 amino acids. CDR1 is LNHDA and CDR2 is SQIVND in the germline V gene (reference sequence). With V trimmed by 3 bases and J by 4 bases, 3 bases remained unmatched. The CDR3 here is CASSMGTGEYNEQFF. The CDR3 bases are TGTGCCAGTAGTATGGGGACAGGGGAATACAATGAGCAGTTCTTC.

This clonotype was observed at least ten times. The rearrangement links TRBV30 to TRBJ1-1, with D unclear. This CDR3 comprises 13 residues. V was shortened by 3 bases and J by 6 bases, with 14 bases between the two germline ends. Per germline, CDR1 GTSNPN and CDR2 SVGIG (reference sequence). CDR3 loop: CAWRARGWAEAFF. The CDR3 coding sequence is TGTGCCTGGAGGGCCCGGGGTTGGGCTGAAGCTTTCTTT.